The clone carrying this T cell receptor beta chain was seen repeatedly, ten times or more. Its antigen is unidentified. This sample was taken from a study of identical twins. Findings and limits, study-wide: Cross-sectional statistical analysis, not tracking of the same donors, underpinned the conclusions.

The cDNA had a unique molecular identifier and a template-switch universal primer site. TCRdb re-called the 5' RACE reads with MiXCR, one entry per CDR3 protein. The sample includes about 430,000 distinct CDR3 sequences, 18% seen only once; the top ten take 9.5% to 15%. The CDR3 is 15 amino acids. Looked up from germline, CDR1 is SGHAT and CDR2 is FQNNGV. The V and J ends lost 1 base and 3 bases respectively, with 11 bases between them. The receptor's source is a man between 45 and 60 years old in good health. Source material: naive T cells sorted from blood. The J gene is TRBJ2-3, the V gene TRBV11-2; no reliable D call. The CDR3 loop reads CASSLAGWATDTQYF. CDR3 in DNA: TGTGCCAGCAGCTTAGCCGGATGGGCGACAGATACGCAGTATTTT.